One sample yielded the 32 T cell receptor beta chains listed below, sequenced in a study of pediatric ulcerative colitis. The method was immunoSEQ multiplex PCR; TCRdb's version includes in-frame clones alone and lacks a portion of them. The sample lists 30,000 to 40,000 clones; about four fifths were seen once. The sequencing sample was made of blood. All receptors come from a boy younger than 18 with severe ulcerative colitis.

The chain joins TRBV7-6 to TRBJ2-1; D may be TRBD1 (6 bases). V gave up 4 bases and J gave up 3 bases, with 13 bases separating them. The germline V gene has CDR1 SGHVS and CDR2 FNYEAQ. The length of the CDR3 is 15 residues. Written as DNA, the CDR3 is TGTGCCAGCAGCTCGACCCGGGACATCTACAATGAGCAGTTCTTC. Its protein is CASSSTRDIYNEQFF.

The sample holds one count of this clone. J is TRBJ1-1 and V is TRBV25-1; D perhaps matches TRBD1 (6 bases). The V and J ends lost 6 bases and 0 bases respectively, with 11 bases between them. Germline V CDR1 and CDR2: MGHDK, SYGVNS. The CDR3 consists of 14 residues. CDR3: CASSYQGMNTEAFF. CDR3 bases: TGTGCCAGCAGCTACCAGGGGATGAACACTGAAGCTTTCTTT.

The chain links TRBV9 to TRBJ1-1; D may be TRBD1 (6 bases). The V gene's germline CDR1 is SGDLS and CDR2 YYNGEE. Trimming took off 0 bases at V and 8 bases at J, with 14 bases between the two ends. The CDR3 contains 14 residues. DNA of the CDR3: TGTGCCAGCAGCGTAGGAGGAGACAGGTTCGAAGCTTTCTTT. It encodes CASSVGGDRFEAFF.

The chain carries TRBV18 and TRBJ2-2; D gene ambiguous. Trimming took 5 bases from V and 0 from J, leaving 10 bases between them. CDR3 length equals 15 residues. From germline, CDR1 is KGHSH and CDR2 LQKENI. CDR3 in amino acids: CASSFRQANTGELFF. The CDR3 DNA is TGTGCCAGCTCATTCAGGCAGGCGAACACCGGGGAGCTGTTTTTT.

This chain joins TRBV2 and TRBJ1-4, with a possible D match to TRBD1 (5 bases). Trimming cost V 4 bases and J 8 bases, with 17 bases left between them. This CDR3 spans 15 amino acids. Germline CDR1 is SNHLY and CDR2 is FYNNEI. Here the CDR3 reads CASSVRSVRDEKLFF. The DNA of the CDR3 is TGTGCCAGCAGTGTTAGATCCGTCCGGGACGAAAAACTGTTTTTT.

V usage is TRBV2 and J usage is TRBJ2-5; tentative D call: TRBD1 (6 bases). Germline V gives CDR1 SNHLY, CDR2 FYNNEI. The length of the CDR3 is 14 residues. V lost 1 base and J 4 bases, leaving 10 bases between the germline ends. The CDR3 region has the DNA TGTGCCAGCAGTGAAGGTTCCAGGGGAGAGACCCAGTACTTC. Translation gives CASSEGSRGETQYF.

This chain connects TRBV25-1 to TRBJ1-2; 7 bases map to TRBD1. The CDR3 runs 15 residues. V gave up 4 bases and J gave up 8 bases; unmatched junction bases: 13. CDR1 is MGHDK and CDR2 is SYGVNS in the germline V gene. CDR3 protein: CASSVTTGSLGGYTF. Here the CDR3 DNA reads TGTGCCAGCAGTGTCACGACAGGGTCTTTAGGCGGCTACACCTTC.

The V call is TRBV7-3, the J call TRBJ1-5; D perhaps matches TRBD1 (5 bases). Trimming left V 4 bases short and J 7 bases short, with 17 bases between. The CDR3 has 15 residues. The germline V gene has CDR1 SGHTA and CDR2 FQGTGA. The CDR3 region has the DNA TGTGCCAGCAGCTCCATGGTACAGGACCTCCAGCCCCAGCATTTT. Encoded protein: CASSSMVQDLQPQHF.

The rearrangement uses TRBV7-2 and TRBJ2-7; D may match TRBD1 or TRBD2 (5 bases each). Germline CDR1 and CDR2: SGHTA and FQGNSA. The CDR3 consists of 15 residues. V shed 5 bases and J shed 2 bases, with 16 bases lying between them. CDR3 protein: CASSRTPGLTYEQYF. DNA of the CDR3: TGTGCCAGCAGCCGAACGCCGGGGCTGACCTACGAGCAGTACTTC.

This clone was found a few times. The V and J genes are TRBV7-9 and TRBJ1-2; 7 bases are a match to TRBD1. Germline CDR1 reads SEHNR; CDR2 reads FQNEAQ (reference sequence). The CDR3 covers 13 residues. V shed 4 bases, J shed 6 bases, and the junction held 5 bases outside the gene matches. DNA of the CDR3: TGTGCCAGCAGCTCCTGGGACAGCGATGGCTACACCTTC. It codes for CASSSWDSDGYTF. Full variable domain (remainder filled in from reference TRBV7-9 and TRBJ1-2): DTGVSQNPRHKITKRGQNVTFRCDPISEHNRLYWYRQTLGQGPEFLTYFQNEAQLEKSRLLSDRFSAERPKGSFSTLEIQRTEQGDSAMYLCASSSWDSDGYTFGSGTRLTVV.

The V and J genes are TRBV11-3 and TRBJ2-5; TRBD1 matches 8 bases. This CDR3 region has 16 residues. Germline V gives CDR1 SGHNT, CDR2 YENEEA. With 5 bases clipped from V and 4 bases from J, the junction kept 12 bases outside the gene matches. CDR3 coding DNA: TGTGCCAGCAGCCAAAATGGACAGGGTTTATCAGAGACCCAGTACTTC. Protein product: CASSQNGQGLSETQYF.

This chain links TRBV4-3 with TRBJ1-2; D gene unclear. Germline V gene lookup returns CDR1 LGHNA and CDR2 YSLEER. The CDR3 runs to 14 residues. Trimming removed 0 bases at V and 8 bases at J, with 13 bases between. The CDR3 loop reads CASSQDFSHGGYTF. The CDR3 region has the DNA TGCGCCAGCAGCCAAGATTTCAGCCACGGAGGCTACACCTTC.

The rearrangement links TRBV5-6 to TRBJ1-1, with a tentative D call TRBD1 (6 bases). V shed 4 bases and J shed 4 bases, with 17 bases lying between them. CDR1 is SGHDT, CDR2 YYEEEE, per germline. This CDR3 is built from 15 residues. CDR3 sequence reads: CASSVSGAARTEAFF. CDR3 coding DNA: TGTGCCAGCAGCGTGTCAGGGGCGGCTCGCACTGAAGCTTTCTTT.

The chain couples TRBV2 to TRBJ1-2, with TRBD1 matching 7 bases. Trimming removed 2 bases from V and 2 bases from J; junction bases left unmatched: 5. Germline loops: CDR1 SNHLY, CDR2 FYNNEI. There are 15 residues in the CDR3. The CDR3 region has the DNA TGTGCCAGCAGTGAAAATGGAGGGGGCAACTATGGCTACACCTTC. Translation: CASSENGGGNYGYTF. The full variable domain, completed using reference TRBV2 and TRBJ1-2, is EPEVTQTPSHQVTQMGQEVILRCVPISNHLYFYWYRQILGQKVEFLVSFYNNEISEKSEIFDDQFSVERPDGSNFTLKIRSTKLEDSAMYFCASSENGGGNYGYTFGSGTRLTVV.

The CDR3 loop is CASSRTGNLYYEQYF. The CDR3, as DNA: TGTGCCAGCAGCAGGACAGGGAACCTTTACTACGAGCAGTACTTC. This rearrangement joins TRBV5-6 to TRBJ2-7; 8 positions agree with TRBD1. Per germline, CDR1 SGHDT and CDR2 YYEEEE. The CDR3 length is 15 residues. Trimming removed 4 bases from V and 3 bases from J; junction bases left unmatched: 9.

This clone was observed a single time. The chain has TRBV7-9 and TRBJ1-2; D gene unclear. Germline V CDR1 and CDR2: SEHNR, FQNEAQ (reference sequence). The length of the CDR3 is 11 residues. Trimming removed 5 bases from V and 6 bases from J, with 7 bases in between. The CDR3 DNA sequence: TGTGCCAGCAGCCTCGGGGATGGCTACACCTTC. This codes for CASSLGDGYTF.

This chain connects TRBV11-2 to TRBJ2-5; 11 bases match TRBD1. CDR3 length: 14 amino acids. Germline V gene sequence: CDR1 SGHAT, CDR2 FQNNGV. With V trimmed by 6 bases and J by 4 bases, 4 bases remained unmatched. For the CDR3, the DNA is TGTGCCAGCAGACCGGGACAGGGGGTAGAGACCCAGTACTTC. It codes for CASRPGQGVETQYF.

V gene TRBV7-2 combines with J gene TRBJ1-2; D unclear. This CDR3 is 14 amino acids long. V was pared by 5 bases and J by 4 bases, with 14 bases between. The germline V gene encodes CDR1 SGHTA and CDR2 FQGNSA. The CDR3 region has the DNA TGTGCCAGCAGCCCCGGACGAGGACGCTATGGCTACACCTTC. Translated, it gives CASSPGRGRYGYTF. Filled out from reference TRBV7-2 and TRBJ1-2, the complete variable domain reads GAGVSQSPSNKVTEKGKDVELRCDPISGHTALYWYRQSLGQGLEFLIYFQGNSAPDKSGLPSDRFSAERTGGSVSTLTIQRTQQEDSAVYLCASSPGRGRYGYTFGSGTRLTVV.

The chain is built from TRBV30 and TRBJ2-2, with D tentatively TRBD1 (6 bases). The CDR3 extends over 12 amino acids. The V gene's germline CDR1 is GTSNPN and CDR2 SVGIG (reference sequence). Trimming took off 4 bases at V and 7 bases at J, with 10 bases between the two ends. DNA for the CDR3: TGTGCCTGGAACAGGGTTAACGGGGAGCTGTTTTTT. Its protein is CAWNRVNGELFF.

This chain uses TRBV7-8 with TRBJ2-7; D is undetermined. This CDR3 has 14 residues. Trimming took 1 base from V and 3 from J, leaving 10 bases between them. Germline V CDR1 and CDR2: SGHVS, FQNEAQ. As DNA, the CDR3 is TGTGCCAGCAGCTTAGGAAGGGAAAACTACGAGCAGTACTTC. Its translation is CASSLGRENYEQYF.

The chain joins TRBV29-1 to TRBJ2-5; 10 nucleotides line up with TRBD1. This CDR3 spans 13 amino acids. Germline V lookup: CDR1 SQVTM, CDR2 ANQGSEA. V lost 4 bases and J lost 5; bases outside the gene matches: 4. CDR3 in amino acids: CSVGGTGAETQYF. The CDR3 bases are TGCAGCGTTGGGGGGACAGGGGCGGAGACCCAGTACTTC. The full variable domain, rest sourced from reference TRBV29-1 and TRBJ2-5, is SAVISQKPSRDICQRGTSLTIQCQVDSQVTMMFWYRQQPGQSLTLIATANQGSEATYESGFVIDKFPISRPNLTFSTLTVSNMSPEDSSIYLCSVGGTGAETQYFGPGTRLLVL.

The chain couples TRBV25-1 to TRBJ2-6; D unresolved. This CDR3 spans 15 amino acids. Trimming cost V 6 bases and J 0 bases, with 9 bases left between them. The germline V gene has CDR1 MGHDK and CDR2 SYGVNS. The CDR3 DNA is TGTGCCAGCAGCCGACTGAACTCTGGGGCCAACGTCCTGACTTTC. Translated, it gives CASSRLNSGANVLTF. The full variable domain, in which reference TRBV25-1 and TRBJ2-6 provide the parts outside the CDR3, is EADIYQTPRYLVIGTGKKITLECSQTMGHDKMYWYQQDPGMELHLIHYSYGVNSTEKGDLSSESTVSRIRTEHFPLTLESARPSHTSQYLCASSRLNSGANVLTFGAGSRLTVL.

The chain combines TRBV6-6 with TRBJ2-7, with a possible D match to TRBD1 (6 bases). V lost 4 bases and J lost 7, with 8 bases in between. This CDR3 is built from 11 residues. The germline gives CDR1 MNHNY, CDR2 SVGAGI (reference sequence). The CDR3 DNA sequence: TGTGCCAGCAGTTCCAGGGGTGAGCAGTACTTC. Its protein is CASSSRGEQYF.

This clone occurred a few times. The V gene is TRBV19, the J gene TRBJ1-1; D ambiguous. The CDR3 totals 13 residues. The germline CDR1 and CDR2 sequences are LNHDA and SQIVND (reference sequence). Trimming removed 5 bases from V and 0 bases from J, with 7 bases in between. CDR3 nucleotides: TGTGCCAGTAGTCTGAAGATGAACACTGAAGCTTTCTTT. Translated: CASSLKMNTEAFF.

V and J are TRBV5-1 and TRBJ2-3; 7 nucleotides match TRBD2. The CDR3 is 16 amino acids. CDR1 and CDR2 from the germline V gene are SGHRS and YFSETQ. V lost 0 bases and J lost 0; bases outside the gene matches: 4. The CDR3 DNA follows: TGCGCCAGCAGCTTGGGTACGGGGGGAAGCACAGATACGCAGTATTTT. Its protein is CASSLGTGGSTDTQYF.

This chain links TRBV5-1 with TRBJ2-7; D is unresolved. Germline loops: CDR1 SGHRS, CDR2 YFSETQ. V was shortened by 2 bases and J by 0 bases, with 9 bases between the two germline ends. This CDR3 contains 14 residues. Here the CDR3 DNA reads TGCGCCAGCAGCTTCTCCGGGCCCTCCTACGAGCAGTACTTC. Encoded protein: CASSFSGPSYEQYF.

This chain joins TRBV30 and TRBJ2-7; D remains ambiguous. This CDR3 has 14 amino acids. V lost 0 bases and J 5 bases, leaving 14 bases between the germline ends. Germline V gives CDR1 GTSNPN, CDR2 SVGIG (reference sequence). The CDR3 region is CAWSVRRWVHEQYF. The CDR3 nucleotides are TGTGCCTGGAGTGTACGTAGGTGGGTCCACGAGCAGTACTTC.

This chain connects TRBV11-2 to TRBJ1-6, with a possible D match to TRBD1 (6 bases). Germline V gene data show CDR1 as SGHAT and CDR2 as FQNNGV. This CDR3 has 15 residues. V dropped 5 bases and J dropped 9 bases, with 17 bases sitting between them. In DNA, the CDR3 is TGTGCCAGCAGCCCCAGAGGTACAGGGACTTCACCCCTCCACTTT. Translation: CASSPRGTGTSPLHF.

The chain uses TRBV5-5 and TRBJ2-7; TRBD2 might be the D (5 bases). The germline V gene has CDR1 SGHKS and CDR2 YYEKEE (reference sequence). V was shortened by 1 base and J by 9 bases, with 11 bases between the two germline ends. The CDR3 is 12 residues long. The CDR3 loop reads CASSLYGNGQYF. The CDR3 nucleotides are TGTGCCAGCAGCTTGTACGGGAATGGGCAGTACTTC.

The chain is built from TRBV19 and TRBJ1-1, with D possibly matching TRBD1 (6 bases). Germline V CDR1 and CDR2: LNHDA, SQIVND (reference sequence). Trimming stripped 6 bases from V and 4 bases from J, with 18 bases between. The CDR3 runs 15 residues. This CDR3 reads CASRSGWGLGTEAFF. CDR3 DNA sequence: TGTGCCAGTAGGAGCGGGTGGGGGCTCGGCACTGAAGCTTTCTTT.

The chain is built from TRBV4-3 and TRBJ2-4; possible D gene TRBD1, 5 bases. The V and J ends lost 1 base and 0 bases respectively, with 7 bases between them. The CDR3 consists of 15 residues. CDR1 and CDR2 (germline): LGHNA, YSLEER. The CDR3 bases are TGCGCCAGCAGCCAAGGGACACTAGCCAAAAACATTCAGTACTTC. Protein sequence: CASSQGTLAKNIQYF.

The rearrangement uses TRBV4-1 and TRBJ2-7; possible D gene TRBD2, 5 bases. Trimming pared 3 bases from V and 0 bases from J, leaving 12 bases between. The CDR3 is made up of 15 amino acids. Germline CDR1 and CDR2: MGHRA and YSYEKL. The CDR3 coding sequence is TGCGCCAGCAGCCAGACTCGGGGTTTCTCCTACGAGCAGTACTTC. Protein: CASSQTRGFSYEQYF.